This TCR beta chain is drawn from a study of PD-L1 blockade in urothelial cancer. Study-wide context: Male sex and bladder-origin urothelial cancer characterized about 90% of the roughly 30 patients. The number of prior chemotherapy regimens per patient was 0 to 3. Analysis of the blood was performed 3 weeks (second dose) and 6 weeks after treatment start.

About this clone: Antigen specificity is unknown.

TCRdb keeps only in-frame clones here, not all; method: immunoSEQ multiplex PCR. The table includes 50,000 or so clones, around 84% detected once. Time point specified: pretreatment peripheral blood. Germline V gene lookup returns CDR1 SGHTA and CDR2 FQGNSA. CDR3 size: 13 residues. Between the trimmed V and J ends, which lost 5 bases and 4 bases, there was a span of 9 bases. General study findings and limits: A pretreatment blood TCR clonality that fell below the median predicted better progression-free and overall survival.

The sequences come from PBMCs, collected around atezolizumab (anti-PD-L1) treatment. V gene TRBV7-2 combines with J gene TRBJ1-5, with D unclear. This TCR came from a man in his sixties with urothelial cancer. As DNA, the CDR3 is TGTGCCAGCAGCGCGGGCAGGAATCAGCCCCAGCATTTT. Translation gives CASSAGRNQPQHF.